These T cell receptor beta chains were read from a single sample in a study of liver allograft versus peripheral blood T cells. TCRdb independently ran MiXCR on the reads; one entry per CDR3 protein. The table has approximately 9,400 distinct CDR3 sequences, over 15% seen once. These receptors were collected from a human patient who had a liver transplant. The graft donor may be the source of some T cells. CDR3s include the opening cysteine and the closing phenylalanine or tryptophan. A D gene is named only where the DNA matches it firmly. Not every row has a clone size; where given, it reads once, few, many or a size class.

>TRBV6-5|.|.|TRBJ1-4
CASSYVGSNEKLFF
TGTGCCAGCAGTTACGTGGGGTCTAATGAAAAACTGTTTTTT
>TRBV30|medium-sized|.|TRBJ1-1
CAWSMEGLEAFF
TGTGCCTGGAGTATGGAGGGACTTGAAGCTTTCTTT
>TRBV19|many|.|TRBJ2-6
CASSITVTVPILSANVLTF
TGTGCCAGTAGTATAACGGTCACCGTTCCGATTCTGTCGGCCAACGTCCTGACTTTC
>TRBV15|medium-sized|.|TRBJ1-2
CATSIIRALNYGYTF
TGTGCCACCAGCATCATCCGGGCGTTGAACTATGGCTACACCTTC
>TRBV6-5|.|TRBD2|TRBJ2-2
CASSYSSGGAVTGELFF
TGTGCCAGCAGTTACAGTAGCGGGGGGGCGGTCACCGGGGAGCTGTTTTTT
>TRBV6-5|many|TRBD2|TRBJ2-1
CASSASGGAGEQFF
TGTGCCAGCAGTGCCAGCGGGGGGGCGGGTGAGCAGTTCTTC
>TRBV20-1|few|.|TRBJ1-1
CSATSRRSEAFF
TGCAGTGCTACGAGCAGGAGGTCTGAAGCTTTCTTT
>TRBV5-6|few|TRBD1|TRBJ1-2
CASSLGGTGWDDGYTF
TGTGCCAGCAGCTTGGGGGGGACAGGATGGGACGATGGCTACACCTTC
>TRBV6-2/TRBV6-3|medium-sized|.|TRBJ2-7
CASSYRPAGSGEQYF
TGTGCCAGCAGTTATCGCCCGGCCGGATCGGGCGAGCAGTACTTC
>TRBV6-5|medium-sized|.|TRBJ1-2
CASSYGQAGNYGYTF
TGTGCCAGCAGTTACGGGCAGGCAGGGAACTATGGCTACACCTTC
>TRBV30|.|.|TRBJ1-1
CAYQGLWTEAFF
TGTGCCTATCAGGGGTTGTGGACTGAAGCTTTCTTT
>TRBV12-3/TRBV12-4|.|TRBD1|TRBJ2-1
CASSLRVRDRVTVEQFF
TGTGCCAGCAGTTTAAGGGTGAGGGACAGGGTGACGGTTGAGCAGTTCTTC
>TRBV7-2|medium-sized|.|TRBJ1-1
CASSLWRGSTEAFF
TGTGCCAGCAGCTTATGGAGGGGGTCGACTGAAGCTTTCTTT
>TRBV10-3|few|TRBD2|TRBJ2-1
CAITSGIYNEQFF
TGTGCCATCACGAGCGGGATCTACAATGAGCAGTTCTTC
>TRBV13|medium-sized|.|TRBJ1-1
CASSSGAEAFF
TGTGCCAGCAGCTCGGGGGCTGAAGCTTTCTTT